Below, 28 T cell receptor beta chains from the same sample are listed, as sequenced in a study of shared clonotypes between healthy human individuals. The assay was immunoSEQ multiplex PCR, and TCRdb's table has in-frame clones only and misses some. The table includes about 2 million clones, roughly 94% detected once. The sample comprised naive CD4+ T cells sorted from blood. The subset was: CD45RA+ positively selected. The receptors originated from a man between 18 and 29 years old in good health.

The chain uses TRBV15 and TRBJ1-5; 8 bases map to TRBD1. Germline loops: CDR1 LNHNV, CDR2 YYDKDF (reference sequence). The CDR3 length is 18 residues. V was pared by 2 bases and J by 0 bases, with 9 bases of the junction left unmatched. This CDR3 is CATSRPEGQEYSNQPQHF. The CDR3, as DNA: TGTGCCACCAGCAGACCTGAGGGACAGGAATATAGCAATCAGCCCCAGCATTTT. The whole variable domain, filled in from reference TRBV15 and TRBJ1-5, reads DAMVIQNPRYQVTQFGKPVTLSCSQTLNHNVMYWYQQKSSQAPKLLFHYYDKDFNNEADTPDNFQSRRPNTSFCFLDIRSPGLGDTAMYLCATSRPEGQEYSNQPQHFGDGTRLSIL.

The chain links TRBV6-5 to TRBJ2-1; possible D gene TRBD2, 5 bases. Looked up from germline, CDR1 is MNHEY and CDR2 is SVGAGI. This CDR3 has 13 residues. The ends were cut back, 7 bases at V and 9 bases at J, with 16 bases in the middle. In DNA, the CDR3 is TGTGCCAGCACCCAGGACTTTTACGGTGAGCAGTTCTTC. This sequence encodes CASTQDFYGEQFF.

The V call is TRBV6-1, the J call TRBJ1-2; D is unclear. CDR1 MNHNS and CDR2 SASEGT come from the germline V gene. Trimming removed 0 bases from V and 4 bases from J, with 9 bases in between. The CDR3 contains 14 residues. DNA for the CDR3: TGTGCCAGCAGTGAAGCGCTAGGTGGCTATGGCTACACCTTC. Translated: CASSEALGGYGYTF.

Remarks on this clone: The same CDR3 can be traced to other DNA sequences in this sample. The chain couples TRBV18 to TRBJ1-2; D is possibly TRBD1 (5 bases). There are 11 residues in the CDR3. Germline V lookup: CDR1 KGHSH, CDR2 LQKENI. Trimming shortened V by 2 bases and J by 7 bases, and 5 bases separated the two germline ends. The CDR3 bases are TGTGCCAGCTCACCAGGGGGTGGCTACACCTTC. Its translation is CASSPGGGYTF.

The chain is built from TRBV4-1 and TRBJ2-7, with a weak D call TRBD1 (5 bases). The V gene's germline CDR1 is MGHRA and CDR2 YSYEKL. This CDR3 region has 14 residues. V was shortened by 0 bases and J by 2 bases, with 8 bases between the two germline ends. The CDR3 sequence: CASSQDPGPYEQYF. CDR3 bases: TGCGCCAGCAGCCAAGACCCAGGGCCCTACGAGCAGTACTTC.

This rearrangement joins TRBV6-1 to TRBJ1-1, with D possibly being TRBD1 (5 bases). V gave up 7 bases and J gave up 1 base, with 13 bases separating them. In germline, CDR1 is MNHNS, CDR2 SASEGT. There are 14 residues in the CDR3. CDR3 residues: CASITRDPNTEAFF. For the CDR3, the DNA is TGTGCCAGCATTACCCGGGACCCGAACACTGAAGCTTTCTTT.

The chain links TRBV7-9 to TRBJ1-3; the D gene is possibly TRBD1 (5 bases). The V gene lost 5 bases and the J gene lost 5 bases, with 10 bases spanning the gap. The CDR3 spans 13 residues. From germline, CDR1 is SEHNR and CDR2 FQNEAQ (reference sequence). CDR3 DNA sequence: TGTGCCAGCAGCGTCGGGACCAGAAACACCATATATTTT. Its translation: CASSVGTRNTIYF. Looking up the rest from reference TRBV7-9 and TRBJ1-3 gives the full variable domain: DTGVSQNPRHKITKRGQNVTFRCDPISEHNRLYWYRQTLGQGPEFLTYFQNEAQLEKSRLLSDRFSAERPKGSFSTLEIQRTEQGDSAMYLCASSVGTRNTIYFGEGSWLTVV.

This rearrangement joins TRBV10-3 to TRBJ2-1; TRBD2 matches at 15 bases. Trimming took 10 bases from V and 9 from J; bases not matched to a gene: 10. Per the germline V gene, CDR1 is ENHRY and CDR2 is SYGVKD. The CDR3 spans 15 residues. CDR3 in amino acids: CATGLAGGPITEQFF. In DNA form, the CDR3 reads TGTGCCACCGGACTAGCGGGGGGGCCTATTACTGAGCAGTTCTTC.

The rearrangement uses TRBV20-1 and TRBJ2-3; D remains unclear. Germline V gene lookup returns CDR1 DFQATT and CDR2 SNEGSKA (reference sequence). This CDR3 spans 11 amino acids. The V and J ends lost 6 bases and 7 bases respectively, with 11 bases between them. The CDR3 spells CSAPDRHTQYF. The CDR3 coding sequence is TGCAGTGCCCCGGACCGTCATACGCAGTATTTT.

The V and J genes are TRBV25-1 and TRBJ1-2, with D perhaps TRBD1 (6 bases). The germline gives CDR1 MGHDK, CDR2 SYGVNS. The CDR3 is 14 residues long. The V and J ends lost 3 bases and 4 bases respectively, with 12 bases between them. CDR3 sequence reads: CASSERGQIYGYTF. CDR3 nucleotides: TGTGCCAGCAGTGAGCGAGGACAGATCTATGGCTACACCTTC.

The chain couples TRBV27 to TRBJ2-2; D might be TRBD1 (6 bases). Germline CDR1 and CDR2: MNHEY and SMNVEV (reference sequence). The V end lost 3 bases, the J end lost 4 bases, and 18 bases lay between the germline ends. The CDR3 sequence is 17 residues long. Here the CDR3 DNA reads TGTGCCAGCAGTTTCCCCCTCGGGACATCCGGCACCGGGGAGCTGTTTTTT. Amino acids: CASSFPLGTSGTGELFF.

The chain has TRBV10-3 and TRBJ1-2, with D uncertain. V was cut by 6 bases and J by 8 bases, with 13 bases left in between. The length of the CDR3 is 12 residues. In germline, CDR1 is ENHRY, CDR2 SYGVKD. The CDR3 nucleotides read TGTGCCATCAGGGACGGCGGGAAAGGCTACACCTTC. Encoded protein: CAIRDGGKGYTF.

The chain carries TRBV29-1 and TRBJ2-4, with TRBD1 identical over 7 bases. Germline lookup yields CDR1 SQVTM and CDR2 ANQGSEA. After removal of 6 bases from V and 4 bases from J, the junction contained 6 bases not matched to a gene. This CDR3 spans 13 amino acids. This CDR3 is CSVNRGVKNIQYF. The CDR3 region has the DNA TGCAGCGTGAACAGGGGTGTAAAAAACATTCAGTACTTC. Complete variable domain (other parts from reference TRBV29-1 and TRBJ2-4): SAVISQKPSRDICQRGTSLTIQCQVDSQVTMMFWYRQQPGQSLTLIATANQGSEATYESGFVIDKFPISRPNLTFSTLTVSNMSPEDSSIYLCSVNRGVKNIQYFGAGTRLSVL.

This chain links TRBV4-2 with TRBJ2-2; D gene unclear. Trimming pared 0 bases from V and 10 bases from J, leaving 6 bases between. The CDR3 spans 12 residues. Germline CDR1 and CDR2: LGHNA and YNFKEQ. The DNA of the CDR3 is TGTGCCAGCAGCCAAGACGGATTGGAGCTGTTTTTT. It is translated as CASSQDGLELFF.

This clone occurred once. V gene TRBV30 combines with J gene TRBJ1-5; a weak D match, TRBD1 (5 bases). CDR3 size: 15 residues. Germline values: CDR1 GTSNPN, CDR2 SVGIG (reference sequence). Trimming left V 1 base short and J 3 bases short, with 13 bases between. The CDR3 region is CAWSGDGRPNQPQHF. The CDR3 DNA follows: TGTGCCTGGAGTGGGGACGGAAGACCCAATCAGCCCCAGCATTTT.

This clone was picked up one time. This chain joins TRBV7-2 and TRBJ2-7; D is possibly TRBD1 (5 bases). V was clipped by 6 bases and J by 6 bases, with 12 bases between them. The CDR3 loop spans 12 amino acids. From germline, CDR1 is SGHTA and CDR2 FQGNSA. The CDR3 loop is CASRNQGSEQYF. The CDR3 DNA sequence: TGTGCCAGCAGGAATCAGGGCAGCGAGCAGTACTTC.

J is TRBJ2-5 and V is TRBV5-6; possible D gene TRBD2, 5 bases. This CDR3 region has 13 residues. Germline V lookup: CDR1 SGHDT, CDR2 YYEEEE. The V gene lost 5 bases and the J gene lost 5 bases, with 13 bases spanning the gap. As DNA, the CDR3 is TGTGCCAGCAGGTTACGGGGTGTGGAGACCCAGTACTTC. Translation gives CASRLRGVETQYF. Using reference TRBV5-6 and TRBJ2-5 for the parts outside the CDR3, the full variable domain is DAGVTQSPTHLIKTRGQQVTLRCSPKSGHDTVSWYQQALGQGPQFIFQYYEEEERQRGNFPDRFSGHQFPNYSSELNVNALLLGDSALYLCASRLRGVETQYFGPGTRLLVL.

The rearrangement uses TRBV5-4 and TRBJ1-1; the D gene is possibly TRBD1 (5 bases). V was pared by 5 bases and J by 4 bases, with 18 bases between. The CDR3 runs 15 residues. In germline, CDR1 is SGHNT, CDR2 YYREEE (reference sequence). CDR3 nucleotides: TGTGCCAGCAGGGAACCCGCGGGGGGGACCACTGAAGCTTTCTTT. It translates to CASREPAGGTTEAFF.

The chain is built from TRBV5-1 and TRBJ1-5, with D possibly matching TRBD1 (6 bases). The V gene lost 0 bases and the J gene lost 0 bases, with 10 bases spanning the gap. The CDR3 loop spans 16 amino acids. The germline gives CDR1 SGHRS, CDR2 YFSETQ. CDR3 sequence reads: CASSLGGTNSNQPQHF. In nucleotides, the CDR3 is TGCGCCAGCAGCTTGGGAGGGACAAATAGCAATCAGCCCCAGCATTTT.

This clone turned up a few times. The chain employs TRBV7-9 and TRBJ2-7; no firm D call. The CDR3 has 12 amino acids. V shed 2 bases and J shed 3 bases, with 5 bases lying between them. Germline V gene lookup returns CDR1 SEHNR and CDR2 FQNEAQ (reference sequence). The CDR3 here is CASSLSVYEQYF. CDR3 DNA: TGTGCCAGCAGCTTATCAGTCTACGAGCAGTACTTC.

The J gene is TRBJ1-1, the V gene TRBV12-5; 7 nucleotides match TRBD1. The V segment lost 2 bases and the J segment 1 base; nucleotides outside the gene matches: 7. This CDR3 comprises 16 residues. CDR1 LGHNT and CDR2 FRNRAP come from the germline V gene. DNA of the CDR3: TGTGCTAGTGGTTTGAGAGAAGGGACAGCGAACACTGAAGCTTTCTTT. Its protein product is CASGLREGTANTEAFF. Looking up the rest from reference TRBV12-5 and TRBJ1-1 gives the full variable domain: DARVTQTPRHKVTEMGQEVTMRCQPILGHNTVFWYRQTMMQGLELLAYFRNRAPLDDSGMPKDRFSAEMPDATLATLKIQPSEPRDSAVYFCASGLREGTANTEAFFGQGTRLTVV.

The CDR3 DNA is TGCGCCAGCAGCCAAGAACTTGGGACAGCTAGCGGCTACGAGCAGTACTTC. It yields the protein CASSQELGTASGYEQYF. This chain links TRBV4-3 with TRBJ2-7, with D perhaps assigned TRBD1 or TRBD2 (7 bases each). V lost 0 bases, J lost 3 bases, and 18 bases lay in between. Germline V gene lookup returns CDR1 LGHNA and CDR2 YSLEER. This CDR3 has 17 residues.

The rearrangement links TRBV7-6 to TRBJ2-7; TRBD1 or TRBD2 may be the D gene (6 bases each). Looked up from germline, CDR1 is SGHVS and CDR2 is FNYEAQ. The ends were cut back, 1 base at V and 5 bases at J, with 15 bases in the middle. CDR3 length: 15 amino acids. DNA for the CDR3: TGTGCCAGCAGCTTAGACAGGGCGGGATCCCACGAGCAGTACTTC. It specifies CASSLDRAGSHEQYF.

This rearrangement joins TRBV2 to TRBJ2-5; D is possibly TRBD1 (6 bases). The germline CDR1 and CDR2 sequences are SNHLY and FYNNEI. The germline V and J ends were trimmed by 6 bases and 2 bases, with 10 bases remaining between them. The length of the CDR3 is 13 residues. CDR3 protein: CASRTGVQETQYF. CDR3 coding DNA: TGTGCCAGCAGGACAGGCGTGCAAGAGACCCAGTACTTC.

The V call is TRBV5-1, the J call TRBJ2-2, with 7 positions matching TRBD2. The CDR3 is 15 residues long. Germline-derived CDR1 and CDR2 are SGHRS and YFSETQ. The ends lost 4 bases at V and 4 bases at J; junction bases unmatched: 7. The chain's CDR3 is CASSAGTTGTGELFF. The CDR3 nucleotides are TGCGCCAGCAGCGCCGGGACTACTGGCACCGGGGAGCTGTTTTTT.

In this sample, this clone turned up a few times. The chain combines TRBV5-4 with TRBJ1-6, with TRBD1 identical over 7 bases. There are 17 residues in the CDR3. V lost 2 bases, J lost 6 bases, and 11 bases stayed unmatched. Germline V gene sequence: CDR1 SGHNT, CDR2 YYREEE (reference sequence). CDR3 residues: CASSLGGRGLLNSPLHF. DNA for the CDR3: TGTGCCAGCAGCTTAGGGGGCAGGGGATTACTTAATTCACCCCTCCACTTT.

This clone was seen a single time. This chain uses TRBV20-1 with TRBJ2-1; D is unclear. Trimming pared 5 bases from V and 9 bases from J, leaving 11 bases between. Germline-derived CDR1 and CDR2 are DFQATT and SNEGSKA (reference sequence). This CDR3 is built from 11 residues. The CDR3 reads CSAFWTVEQFF. CDR3 DNA sequence: TGCAGTGCTTTTTGGACGGTTGAGCAGTTCTTC.

The chain carries TRBV6-1 and TRBJ2-1; 11 bases map to TRBD2. The CDR3 length is 17 residues. In germline, CDR1 is MNHNS, CDR2 SASEGT. The V segment lost 0 bases and the J segment 7 bases; nucleotides outside the gene matches: 8. The CDR3 nucleotides read TGTGCCAGCAGTGAAGCGCTAGCGGGGGGCCTTCCAAATGAGCAGTTCTTC. This translates into CASSEALAGGLPNEQFF.